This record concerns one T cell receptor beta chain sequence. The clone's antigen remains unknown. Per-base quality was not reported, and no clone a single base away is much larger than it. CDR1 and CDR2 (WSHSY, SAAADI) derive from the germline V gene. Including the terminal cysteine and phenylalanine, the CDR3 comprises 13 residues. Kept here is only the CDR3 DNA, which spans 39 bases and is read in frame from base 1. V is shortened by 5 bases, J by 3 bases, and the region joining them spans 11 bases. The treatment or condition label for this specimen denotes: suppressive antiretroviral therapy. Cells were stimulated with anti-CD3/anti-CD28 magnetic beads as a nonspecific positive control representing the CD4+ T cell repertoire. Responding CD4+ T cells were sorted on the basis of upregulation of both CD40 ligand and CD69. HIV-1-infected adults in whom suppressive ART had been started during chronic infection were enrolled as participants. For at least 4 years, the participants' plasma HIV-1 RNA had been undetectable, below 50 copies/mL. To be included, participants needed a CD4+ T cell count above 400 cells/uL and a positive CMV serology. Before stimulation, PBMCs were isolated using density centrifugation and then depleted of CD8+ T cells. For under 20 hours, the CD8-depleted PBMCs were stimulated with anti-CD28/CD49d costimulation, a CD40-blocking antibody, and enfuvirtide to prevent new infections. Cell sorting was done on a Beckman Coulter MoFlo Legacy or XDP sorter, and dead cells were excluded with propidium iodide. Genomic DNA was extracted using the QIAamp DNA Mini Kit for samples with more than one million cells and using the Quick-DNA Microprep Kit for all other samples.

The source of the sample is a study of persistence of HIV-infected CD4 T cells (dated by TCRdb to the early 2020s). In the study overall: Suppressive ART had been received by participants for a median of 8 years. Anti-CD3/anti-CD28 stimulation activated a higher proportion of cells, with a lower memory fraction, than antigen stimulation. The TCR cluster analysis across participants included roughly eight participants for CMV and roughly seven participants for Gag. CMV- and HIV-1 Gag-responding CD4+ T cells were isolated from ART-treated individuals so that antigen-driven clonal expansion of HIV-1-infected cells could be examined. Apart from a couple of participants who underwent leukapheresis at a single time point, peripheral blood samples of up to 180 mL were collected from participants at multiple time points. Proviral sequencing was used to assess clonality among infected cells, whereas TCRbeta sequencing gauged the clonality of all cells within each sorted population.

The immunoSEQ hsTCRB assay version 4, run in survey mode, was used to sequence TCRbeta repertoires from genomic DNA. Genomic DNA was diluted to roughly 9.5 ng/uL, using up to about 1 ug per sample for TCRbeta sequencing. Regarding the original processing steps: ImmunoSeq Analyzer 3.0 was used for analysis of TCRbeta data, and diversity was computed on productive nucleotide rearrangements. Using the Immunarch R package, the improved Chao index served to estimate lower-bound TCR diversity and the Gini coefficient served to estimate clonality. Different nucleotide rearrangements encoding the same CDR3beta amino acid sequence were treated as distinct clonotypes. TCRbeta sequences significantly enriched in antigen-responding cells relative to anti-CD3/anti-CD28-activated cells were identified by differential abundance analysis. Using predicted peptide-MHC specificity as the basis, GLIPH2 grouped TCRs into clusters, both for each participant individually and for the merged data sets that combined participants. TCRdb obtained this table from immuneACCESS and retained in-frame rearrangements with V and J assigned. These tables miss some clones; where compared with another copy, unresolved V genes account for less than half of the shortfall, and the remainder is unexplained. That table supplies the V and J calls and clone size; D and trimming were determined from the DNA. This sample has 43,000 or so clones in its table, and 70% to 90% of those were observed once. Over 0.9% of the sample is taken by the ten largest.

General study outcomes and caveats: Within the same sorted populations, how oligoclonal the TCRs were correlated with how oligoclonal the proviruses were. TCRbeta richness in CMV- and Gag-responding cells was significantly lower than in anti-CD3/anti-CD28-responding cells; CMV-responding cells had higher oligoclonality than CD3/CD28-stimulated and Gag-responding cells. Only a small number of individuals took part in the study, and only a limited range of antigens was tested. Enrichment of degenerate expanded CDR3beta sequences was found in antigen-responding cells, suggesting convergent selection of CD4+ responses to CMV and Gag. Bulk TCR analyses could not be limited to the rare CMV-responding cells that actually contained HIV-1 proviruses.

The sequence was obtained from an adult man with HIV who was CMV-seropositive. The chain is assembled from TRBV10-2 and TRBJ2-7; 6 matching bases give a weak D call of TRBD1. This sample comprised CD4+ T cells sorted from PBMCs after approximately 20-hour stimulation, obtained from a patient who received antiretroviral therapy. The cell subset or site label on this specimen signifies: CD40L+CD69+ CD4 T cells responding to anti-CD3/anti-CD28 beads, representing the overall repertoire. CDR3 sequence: CASSTGRRYEQYF. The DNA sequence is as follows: TGCGCCAGCAGTACAGGGAGACGCTACGAGCAGTACTTC.